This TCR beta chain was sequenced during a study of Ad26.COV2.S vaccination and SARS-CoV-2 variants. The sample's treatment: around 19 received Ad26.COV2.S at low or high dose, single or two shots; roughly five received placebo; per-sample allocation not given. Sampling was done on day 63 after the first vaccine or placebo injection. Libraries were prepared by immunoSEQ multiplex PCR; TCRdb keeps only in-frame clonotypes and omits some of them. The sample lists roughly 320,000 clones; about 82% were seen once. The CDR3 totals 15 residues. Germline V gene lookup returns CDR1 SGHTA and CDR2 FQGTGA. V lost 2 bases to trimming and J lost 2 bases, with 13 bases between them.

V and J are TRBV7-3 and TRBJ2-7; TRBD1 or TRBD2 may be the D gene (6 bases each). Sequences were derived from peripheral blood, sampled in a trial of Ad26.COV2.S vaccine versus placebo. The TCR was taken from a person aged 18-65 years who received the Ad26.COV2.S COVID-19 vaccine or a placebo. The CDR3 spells CASSLGGGQTYEQYF. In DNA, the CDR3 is TGTGCCAGCAGCTTAGGAGGGGGTCAAACCTACGAGCAGTACTTC.